The 22 T cell receptor beta chains reported below all come from one sample, sequenced in a study of control samples from healthy donors and cancer patients. The protocol was immunoSEQ multiplex PCR, while the TCRdb copy is restricted to in-frame clones and leaves out a portion. The data show 190,000 or so clones, with roughly 93% seen just once and roughly 1.6% held by the top ten. Sequenced input: blood. These receptors were collected from a man aged 18 to 30 in good health.

This rearrangement joins TRBV9 to TRBJ1-2; D call uncertain. With 5 bases removed from V and 4 bases from J, the gap between germline ends came to 21 bases. CDR1 is SGDLS, CDR2 YYNGEE, per germline. The CDR3 is made up of 16 amino acids. The CDR3 nucleotides are TGTGCCAGCAGTGCTGGGCCATTTGGTAGTGGCTATGGCTACACCTTC. It translates to CASSAGPFGSGYGYTF.

This chain joins TRBV24-1 and TRBJ1-5; D not certain. This CDR3 is built from 16 residues. CDR1 and CDR2 from the germline V gene are KGHDR and SFDVKD. The V gene lost 2 bases and the J gene lost 0 bases, with 10 bases spanning the gap. CDR3 coding DNA: TGTGCCACCAGTGATTCAGGACTGAATAGCAATCAGCCCCAGCATTTT. The encoded protein is CATSDSGLNSNQPQHF.

CDR3 DNA: TGTGCCAGCAGTAGTCCTGGAGGGGCTTTCTTT. Protein product: CASSSPGGAFF. This rearrangement joins TRBV12-3 or TRBV12-4 to TRBJ1-1; D call uncertain. V lost 5 bases and J 11 bases, leaving 12 bases between the germline ends. The length of the CDR3 is 11 residues.

The table lists this clone with a count of one. The chain has TRBV5-1 and TRBJ1-5, with D possibly TRBD1 on 5 matching bases. This CDR3 has 14 amino acids. Germline lookup yields CDR1 SGHRS and CDR2 YFSETQ. The V end was cut by 4 bases, the J end by 5 bases, with 13 bases between. CDR3 sequence reads: CASSLTGEDQPQHF. In DNA form, the CDR3 reads TGCGCCAGCAGCCTGACGGGGGAGGATCAGCCCCAGCATTTT.

As to this clone: Because the CDR3 is missing its conserved closing phenylalanine or tryptophan, this is likely a read error. The chain recombines TRBV7-9 with TRBJ1-5; D not resolved. The germline gives CDR1 SEHNR, CDR2 FQNEAQ (reference sequence). The CDR3 consists of 13 residues. V lost 5 bases, J lost 0 bases, and 5 bases lay in between. The CDR3 bases are TGTGCCAGCAGCGGAAATAGCAATCAGCCCCAGCATCTT. Translating it yields CASSGNSNQPQHL.

This chain uses TRBV18 with TRBJ1-2, with D perhaps TRBD1 (5 bases). Germline CDR1 reads KGHSH; CDR2 reads LQKENI. V lost 2 bases, J lost 8 bases, and 15 bases lay in between. CDR3 length equals 14 residues. CDR3 in amino acids: CASSPDRNLGGYTF. The CDR3 DNA reads as TGTGCCAGCTCACCAGACAGAAATTTGGGAGGCTACACCTTC.

The chain carries TRBV27 and TRBJ1-1, with D tentatively TRBD1 (5 bases). There are 16 residues in the CDR3. Germline lookup yields CDR1 MNHEY and CDR2 SMNVEV (reference sequence). Trimming removed 5 bases from V and 0 bases from J, with 16 bases in between. CDR3 DNA: TGTGCCAGCAGTCCTGGGCTTTGGGGGATGAACACTGAAGCTTTCTTT. Protein sequence: CASSPGLWGMNTEAFF.

The rearrangement links TRBV7-8 to TRBJ2-2; maybe TRBD2 (6 bases). The V gene's germline CDR1 is SGHVS and CDR2 FQNEAQ. The CDR3 consists of 18 residues. V was cut by 3 bases and J by 6 bases, with 23 bases left in between. CDR3 protein: CASSFLGGPSSGSGELFF. Here the CDR3 DNA reads TGTGCCAGCAGCTTTTTAGGAGGGCCCAGTAGTGGCTCCGGGGAGCTGTTTTTT.

This clone was picked up one time. Distinct nucleotide sequences in the sample also encode this CDR3. The chain recombines TRBV7-9 with TRBJ1-4; D is uncertain. V lost 1 base and J lost 4, with 4 bases in between. The CDR3 sequence is 13 residues long. Germline V gives CDR1 SEHNR, CDR2 FQNEAQ (reference sequence). This CDR3 is CASSLGGNEKLFF. For the CDR3, the DNA is TGTGCCAGCAGCTTAGGTGGTAATGAAAAACTGTTTTTT.

DNA of the CDR3: TGTGCCAGTAGGGACAGCGGACACTACGAGCAGTACTTC. Translated: CASRDSGHYEQYF. V usage is TRBV2 and J usage is TRBJ2-7, with TRBD1 matching 7 bases. CDR1 is SNHLY and CDR2 is FYNNEI in the germline V gene. V was clipped by 9 bases and J by 3 bases; unmatched bases: 8. There are 13 residues in the CDR3.

V and J are TRBV4-1 and TRBJ2-7; D perhaps matches TRBD1 (5 bases). Trimming stripped 4 bases from V and 3 bases from J, with 19 bases between. The germline V gene encodes CDR1 MGHRA and CDR2 YSYEKL. The CDR3 sequence is 16 residues long. Here the CDR3 DNA reads TGCGCCAGCAGCCGAGAACAGGCGAGCTCCGTCTACGAGCAGTACTTC. This sequence encodes CASSREQASSVYEQYF.

This chain links TRBV14 with TRBJ2-3; the D is unclear. Germline V CDR1 and CDR2: SGHDN, FVKESK. Trimming took off 6 bases at V and 6 bases at J, with 16 bases between the two ends. The CDR3 is 14 amino acids. The DNA for the CDR3 is TGTGCCAGCAGTCACCATTTGGAAGCGGATACGCAGTATTTT. Protein sequence: CASSHHLEADTQYF. The entire variable domain, with the rest obtained from reference TRBV14 and TRBJ2-3, is as follows: EAGVTQFPSHSVIEKGQTVTLRCDPISGHDNLYWYRRVMGKEIKFLLHFVKESKQDESGMPNNRFLAERTGGTYSTLKVQPAELEDSGVYFCASSHHLEADTQYFGPGTRLTVL.

V is TRBV30 and J is TRBJ1-1; D uncertain. The CDR3 consists of 15 residues. Germline V gene lookup returns CDR1 GTSNPN and CDR2 SVGIG (reference sequence). V lost 0 bases and J 1 base, leaving 12 bases between the germline ends. CDR3 loop: CAWSVGGPANTEAFF. As DNA, the CDR3 is TGTGCCTGGAGTGTAGGAGGGCCTGCGAACACTGAAGCTTTCTTT. The whole variable domain, remainder taken from reference TRBV30 and TRBJ1-1, is SQTIHQWPATLVQPVGSPLSLECTVEGTSNPNLYWYRQAAGRGLQLLFYSVGIGQISSEVPQNLSASRPQDRQFILSSKKLLLSDSGFYLCAWSVGGPANTEAFFGQGTRLTVV.

The chain recombines TRBV7-9 with TRBJ2-4; D is possibly TRBD1 (6 bases). Trimming removed 4 bases from V and 6 bases from J, with 7 bases in between. Germline CDR1 reads SEHNR; CDR2 reads FQNEAQ (reference sequence). This CDR3 region has 12 residues. DNA for the CDR3: TGTGCCAGCAGCTGGGACACAAACATTCAGTACTTC. This translates into CASSWDTNIQYF. The whole variable domain, remainder taken from reference TRBV7-9 and TRBJ2-4, is DTGVSQNPRHKITKRGQNVTFRCDPISEHNRLYWYRQTLGQGPEFLTYFQNEAQLEKSRLLSDRFSAERPKGSFSTLEIQRTEQGDSAMYLCASSWDTNIQYFGAGTRLSVL.

V and J are TRBV25-1 and TRBJ2-1; 8 positions agree with TRBD1. CDR1 is MGHDK and CDR2 is SYGVNS in the germline V gene. The J segment lost 4 bases and the V segment lost 3 bases, leaving 2 bases of the junction unmatched. This CDR3 is built from 14 residues. The CDR3 DNA sequence: TGTGCCAGCAGTGAGGGACAGGTGTACAATGAGCAGTTCTTC. It yields the protein CASSEGQVYNEQFF.

The rearrangement links TRBV19 to TRBJ1-4; D not resolved. Germline CDR1 is LNHDA and CDR2 is SQIVND (reference sequence). V was clipped by 3 bases and J by 0 bases, with 5 bases between them. This CDR3 has 14 amino acids. CDR3 sequence reads: CASSMEATNEKLFF. CDR3 nucleotide sequence: TGTGCCAGTAGTATGGAGGCAACTAATGAAAAACTGTTTTTT.

V is TRBV2 and J is TRBJ2-7; no reliable D call. Germline assignment: CDR1 SNHLY and CDR2 FYNNEI. The CDR3 is 12 residues long. Trimming shortened V by 5 bases and J by 4 bases, and 9 bases separated the two germline ends. CDR3 sequence (DNA): TGTGCCAGCAGTCAGCCCCAATACGAGCAGTACTTC. It translates to CASSQPQYEQYF. The whole variable domain, filled in from reference TRBV2 and TRBJ2-7, reads EPEVTQTPSHQVTQMGQEVILRCVPISNHLYFYWYRQILGQKVEFLVSFYNNEISEKSEIFDDQFSVERPDGSNFTLKIRSTKLEDSAMYFCASSQPQYEQYFGPGTRLTVT.

This clone was found once. V usage is TRBV6-5 and J usage is TRBJ1-5, with D possibly TRBD1 on 5 matching bases. CDR3 length: 15 residues. Germline assignment: CDR1 MNHEY and CDR2 SVGAGI. V was pared by 6 bases and J by 1 base, with 13 bases between. Here the CDR3 reads CASSAGKSSNQPQHF. CDR3 DNA sequence: TGTGCCAGCAGCGCAGGGAAGTCCAGCAATCAGCCCCAGCATTTT.

The rearrangement uses TRBV7-9 and TRBJ2-7, with D tentatively TRBD1 (6 bases). CDR3 length: 13 residues. Trimming left V 5 bases short and J 6 bases short, with 14 bases between. Germline V lookup: CDR1 SEHNR, CDR2 FQNEAQ (reference sequence). This CDR3 reads CASSGGKVSEQYF. CDR3 DNA sequence: TGTGCCAGCAGCGGGGGCAAGGTCAGCGAGCAGTACTTC.

The chain employs TRBV2 and TRBJ2-3; 11 positions agree with TRBD2. Germline assignment: CDR1 SNHLY and CDR2 FYNNEI. The CDR3 has 15 amino acids. V was pared by 2 bases and J by 5 bases, with 3 bases of the junction left unmatched. In DNA, the CDR3 is TGTGCCAGCAGTGAAAGACTAGCGGGGCTAGATACGCAGTATTTT. Translating gives CASSERLAGLDTQYF.

The sample holds one count of this clone. V is TRBV6-2 or TRBV6-3 and J is TRBJ1-5; D is perhaps TRBD1 (6 bases). This CDR3 has 16 amino acids. CDR1 and CDR2 from the germline V gene are MNHEY and SVGEGT. Between the trimmed V and J ends, which lost 7 bases and 0 bases, there was a span of 16 bases. In nucleotides, the CDR3 is TGTGCCAGCACCCCGGGATGGACAGATAGCAATCAGCCCCAGCATTTT. This gives the protein CASTPGWTDSNQPQHF.

This rearrangement joins TRBV2 to TRBJ2-2, with a tentative D call TRBD1 (5 bases). CDR1 is SNHLY, CDR2 FYNNEI, per germline. The CDR3 sequence is 13 residues long. V was pared by 7 bases and J by 6 bases, with 12 bases between. CDR3 amino acids: CASMPGSAGELFF. Here the CDR3 DNA reads TGTGCCAGCATGCCAGGGTCCGCCGGGGAGCTGTTTTTT.